The rows below give T cell receptor beta chains drawn from one sample of a study of T cell responses to AZD1222 COVID-19 vaccine. Profiling relied on immunoSEQ multiplex PCR, and the TCRdb table lists in-frame clones only, not all of them. The sample has under 200,000 clones, over 80% seen once. The sequencing here drew on peripheral blood, taken on day 0 of AZD1222 vaccination. These receptors were collected from an adult in good health. The CDR3 runs from the conserved cysteine through the conserved F or W. Each record gives: V gene, clone size, D gene, J gene, CDR3 DNA, CDR3 protein. A D gene is named only where the DNA matches it firmly. Expanded clones get a size class; other rows say once, few or many, or leave the size out.

v_gene: TRBV4-1
abundance: .
d_gene: TRBD2
j_gene: TRBJ2-5
CDR3nt: TGCGCCAGCAGCCACCTAGCGGGGGGATTCCAAGAGACCCAGTACTTC
CDR3aa: CASSHLAGGFQETQYF

v_gene: TRBV7-2
abundance: .
d_gene: .
j_gene: TRBJ1-1
CDR3nt: TGTGCCAGCAGCTTAGCGGCGGGTACGAACACTGAAGCTTTCTTT
CDR3aa: CASSLAAGTNTEAFF

v_gene: TRBV6-2/TRBV6-3
abundance: .
d_gene: .
j_gene: TRBJ1-2
CDR3nt: TGTGCCAGCAGTTACCAGGAGGTCGGCTACACCTTC
CDR3aa: CASSYQEVGYTF

v_gene: TRBV2
abundance: .
d_gene: .
j_gene: TRBJ1-4
CDR3nt: TGTGCCAGCAGTGGCAGGCAGAATGAAAAACTGTTTTTT
CDR3aa: CASSGRQNEKLFF

v_gene: TRBV15
abundance: .
d_gene: TRBD1
j_gene: TRBJ2-2
CDR3nt: TGTGCCACCAGCAGAGATCTGACAGGGCTGAACACCGGGGAGCTGTTTTTT
CDR3aa: CATSRDLTGLNTGELFF

v_gene: TRBV5-1
abundance: .
d_gene: TRBD1
j_gene: TRBJ1-1
CDR3nt: TGCGCCAGCAGCCCGGGGACAGGGAACACTGAAGCTTTCTTT
CDR3aa: CASSPGTGNTEAFF

v_gene: TRBV18
abundance: .
d_gene: .
j_gene: TRBJ1-2
CDR3nt: TGTGCCAGCTCACCGAAGTCAGGCGGGACCAACTATGGCTACACCTTC
CDR3aa: CASSPKSGGTNYGYTF

v_gene: TRBV11-2
abundance: .
d_gene: .
j_gene: TRBJ2-3
CDR3nt: TGTGCCAGCAGCTCGGGACGAGGAGATACGCAGTATTTT
CDR3aa: CASSSGRGDTQYF

v_gene: TRBV6-4
abundance: .
d_gene: .
j_gene: TRBJ2-6
CDR3nt: TGTGCCAGCAGTGACCCGGGGTCTGGGGCCAACGTCCTGACTTTC
CDR3aa: CASSDPGSGANVLTF

v_gene: TRBV7-6
abundance: .
d_gene: .
j_gene: TRBJ1-6
CDR3nt: TGTGCCAGCAGCTTAAGGGAGGGTAGCTCCTTGGCCGATTATTCACCCCTCCACTTT
CDR3aa: CASSLREGSSLADYSPLHF

v_gene: TRBV18
abundance: .
d_gene: .
j_gene: TRBJ2-5
CDR3nt: TGTGCCAGCTCACCTACTAGGGAAGAGACCCAGTACTTC
CDR3aa: CASSPTREETQYF

v_gene: TRBV19
abundance: .
d_gene: .
j_gene: TRBJ1-2
CDR3nt: TGTGCCAGTAGTCCCCTCTACACCTCTAACTATGGCTACACCTTC
CDR3aa: CASSPLYTSNYGYTF

v_gene: TRBV28
abundance: few
d_gene: .
j_gene: TRBJ2-7
CDR3nt: TGTGCCAGCAGTTTACCCGGAAGCTCCTACGAGCAGTACTTC
CDR3aa: CASSLPGSSYEQYF

v_gene: TRBV24-1
abundance: .
d_gene: .
j_gene: TRBJ2-2
CDR3nt: TGTGCCACCAGTGATTCTCGGGAGGGGGCTTCTGGGGAGCTGTTTTTT
CDR3aa: CATSDSREGASGELFF

v_gene: TRBV3-1/TRBV3-2
abundance: once
d_gene: TRBD1
j_gene: TRBJ1-1
CDR3nt: TGTGCCAGCAGCCGATTTTCTAGTACAGGGGGAATTGCCACTGAAGCTTTCTTT
CDR3aa: CASSRFSSTGGIATEAFF

v_gene: TRBV2
abundance: .
d_gene: TRBD2
j_gene: TRBJ2-2
CDR3nt: TGTGCCTGCCCGGGCGGGGGGTTAGGGGACACCGGGGAGCTGTTTTTT
CDR3aa: CACPGGGLGDTGELFF

v_gene: TRBV2
abundance: .
d_gene: .
j_gene: TRBJ1-1
CDR3nt: TGTGCCAGCAGGGACTTGGGGGTGACTGAAGCTTTCTTT
CDR3aa: CASRDLGVTEAFF

v_gene: TRBV7-9
abundance: .
d_gene: .
j_gene: TRBJ1-2
CDR3nt: TGTGCCAGCAGCTTAGACGGGGCCCCAGCTAACTATGGCTACACCTTC
CDR3aa: CASSLDGAPANYGYTF

v_gene: TRBV5-1
abundance: .
d_gene: .
j_gene: TRBJ2-3
CDR3nt: TGCGCCAGCAGCCAGGCAGATACGCAGTATTTT
CDR3aa: CASSQADTQYF

v_gene: TRBV4-2
abundance: .
d_gene: .
j_gene: TRBJ1-1
CDR3nt: TGTGCCAGCAGAACCAACACTGAAGCTTTCTTT
CDR3aa: CASRTNTEAFF

v_gene: TRBV3-1/TRBV3-2
abundance: once
d_gene: .
j_gene: TRBJ1-2
CDR3nt: TGTGCCAGCAGCCAAGTACGGGGGGCTGAAGGCTACACCTTC
CDR3aa: CASSQVRGAEGYTF

v_gene: TRBV28
abundance: .
d_gene: .
j_gene: TRBJ1-2
CDR3nt: TGTGCCAGCAGTTCGCCCTATGGCTACACCTTC
CDR3aa: CASSSPYGYTF